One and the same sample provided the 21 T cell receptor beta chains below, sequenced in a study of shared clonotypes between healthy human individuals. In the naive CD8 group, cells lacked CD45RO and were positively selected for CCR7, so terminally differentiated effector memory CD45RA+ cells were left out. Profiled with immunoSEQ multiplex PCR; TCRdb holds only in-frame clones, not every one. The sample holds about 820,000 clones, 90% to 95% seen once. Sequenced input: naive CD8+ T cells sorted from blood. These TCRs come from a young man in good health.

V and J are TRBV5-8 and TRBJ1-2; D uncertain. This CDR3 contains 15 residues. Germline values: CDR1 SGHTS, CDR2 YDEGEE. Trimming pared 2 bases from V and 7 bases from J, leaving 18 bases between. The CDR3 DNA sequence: TGTGCCAGCAGCTTTAAGGTGGACTACTGGTGTGGCTACACCTTC. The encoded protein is CASSFKVDYWCGYTF.

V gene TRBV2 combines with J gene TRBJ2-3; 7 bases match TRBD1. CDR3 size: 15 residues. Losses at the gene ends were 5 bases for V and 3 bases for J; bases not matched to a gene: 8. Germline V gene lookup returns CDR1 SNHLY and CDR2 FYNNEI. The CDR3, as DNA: TGTGCCAGCAGTCACGACAGGGATAGGACAGATACGCAGTATTTT. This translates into CASSHDRDRTDTQYF.

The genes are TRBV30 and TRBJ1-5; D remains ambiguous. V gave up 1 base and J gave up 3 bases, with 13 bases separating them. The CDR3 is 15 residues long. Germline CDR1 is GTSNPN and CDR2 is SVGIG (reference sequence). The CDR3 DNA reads TGTGCCTGGAGTGACGGGTCAGGATCCAATCAGCCCCAGCATTTT. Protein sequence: CAWSDGSGSNQPQHF.

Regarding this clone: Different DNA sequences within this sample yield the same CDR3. The CDR3 here is CASSFGQETQYF. Here the CDR3 DNA reads TGTGCCAGCAGCTTCGGCCAAGAGACCCAGTACTTC. The rearrangement uses TRBV7-9 and TRBJ2-5; D unresolved. The germline V and J ends were trimmed by 3 bases and 1 base, with 3 bases remaining between them. Germline lookup yields CDR1 SEHNR and CDR2 FQNEAQ (reference sequence). The CDR3 sequence is 12 residues long.

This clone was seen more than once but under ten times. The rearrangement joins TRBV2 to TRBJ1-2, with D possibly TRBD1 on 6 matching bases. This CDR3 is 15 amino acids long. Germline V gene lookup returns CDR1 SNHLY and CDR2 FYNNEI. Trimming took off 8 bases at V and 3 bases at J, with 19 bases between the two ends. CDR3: CASDDRDRQYYGYTF. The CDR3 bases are TGTGCCAGCGATGATAGAGACAGGCAGTACTATGGCTACACCTTC.

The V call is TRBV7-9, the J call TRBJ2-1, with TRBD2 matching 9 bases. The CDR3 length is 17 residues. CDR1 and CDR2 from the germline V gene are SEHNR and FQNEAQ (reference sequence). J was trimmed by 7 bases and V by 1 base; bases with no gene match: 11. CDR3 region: CASSLEFGSGSSNEQFF. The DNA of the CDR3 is TGTGCCAGCAGCTTAGAGTTTGGTAGCGGGAGTTCAAATGAGCAGTTCTTC.

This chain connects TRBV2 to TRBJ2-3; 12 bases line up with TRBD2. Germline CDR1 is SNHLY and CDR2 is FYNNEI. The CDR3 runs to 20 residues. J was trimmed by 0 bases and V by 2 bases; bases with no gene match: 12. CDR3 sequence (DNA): TGTGCCAGCAGTGAACGCGGTGGGACTAGCGGGCTTTTGAGCACAGATACGCAGTATTTT. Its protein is CASSERGGTSGLLSTDTQYF. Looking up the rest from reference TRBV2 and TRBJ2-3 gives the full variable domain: EPEVTQTPSHQVTQMGQEVILRCVPISNHLYFYWYRQILGQKVEFLVSFYNNEISEKSEIFDDQFSVERPDGSNFTLKIRSTKLEDSAMYFCASSERGGTSGLLSTDTQYFGPGTRLTVL.

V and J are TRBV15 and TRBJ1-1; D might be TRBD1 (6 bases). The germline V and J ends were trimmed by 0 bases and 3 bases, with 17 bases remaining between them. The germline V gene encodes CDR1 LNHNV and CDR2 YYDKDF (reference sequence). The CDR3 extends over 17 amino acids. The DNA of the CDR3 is TGTGCCACCAGCAGAGATCTACTACAGGGCGGGGACACTGAAGCTTTCTTT. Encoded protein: CATSRDLLQGGDTEAFF.

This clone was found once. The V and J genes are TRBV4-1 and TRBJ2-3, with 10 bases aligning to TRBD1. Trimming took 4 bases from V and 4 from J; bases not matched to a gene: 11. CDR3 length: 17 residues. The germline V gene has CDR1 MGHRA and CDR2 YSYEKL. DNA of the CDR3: TGCGCCAGCAGCCCCTCCCCGGGACAGGGGTATCCAGATACGCAGTATTTT. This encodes CASSPSPGQGYPDTQYF.

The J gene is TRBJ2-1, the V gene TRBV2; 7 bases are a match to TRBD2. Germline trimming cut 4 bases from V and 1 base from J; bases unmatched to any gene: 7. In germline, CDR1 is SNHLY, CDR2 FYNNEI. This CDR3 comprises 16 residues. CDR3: CASSAGPSGSYNEQFF. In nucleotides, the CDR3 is TGTGCCAGCAGTGCCGGTCCTAGCGGATCCTACAATGAGCAGTTCTTC. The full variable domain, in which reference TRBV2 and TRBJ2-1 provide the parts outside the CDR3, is EPEVTQTPSHQVTQMGQEVILRCVPISNHLYFYWYRQILGQKVEFLVSFYNNEISEKSEIFDDQFSVERPDGSNFTLKIRSTKLEDSAMYFCASSAGPSGSYNEQFFGPGTRLTVL.

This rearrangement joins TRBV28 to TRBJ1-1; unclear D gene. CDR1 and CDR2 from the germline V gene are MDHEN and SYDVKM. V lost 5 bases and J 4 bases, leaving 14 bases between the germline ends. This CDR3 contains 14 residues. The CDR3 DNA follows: TGTGCCAGCAGTGCATTAGTCCGGAGCACTGAAGCTTTCTTT. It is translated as CASSALVRSTEAFF.

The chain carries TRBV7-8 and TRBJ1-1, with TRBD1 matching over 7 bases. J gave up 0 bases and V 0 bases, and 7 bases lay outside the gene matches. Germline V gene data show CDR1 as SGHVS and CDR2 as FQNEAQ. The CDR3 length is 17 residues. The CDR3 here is CASSLAGGGSMNTEAFF. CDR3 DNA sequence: TGTGCCAGCAGCTTAGCAGGGGGCGGCAGCATGAACACTGAAGCTTTCTTT.

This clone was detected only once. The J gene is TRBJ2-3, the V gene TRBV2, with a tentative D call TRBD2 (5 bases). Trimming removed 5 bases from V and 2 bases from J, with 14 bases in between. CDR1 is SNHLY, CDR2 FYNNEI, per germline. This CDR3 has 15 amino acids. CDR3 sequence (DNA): TGTGCCAGCAGTCCACGAGAGGGCAACACAGATACGCAGTATTTT. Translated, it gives CASSPREGNTDTQYF.

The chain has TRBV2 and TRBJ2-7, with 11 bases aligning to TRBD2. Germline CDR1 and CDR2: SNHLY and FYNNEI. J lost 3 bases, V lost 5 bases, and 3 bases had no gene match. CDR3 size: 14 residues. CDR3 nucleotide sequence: TGTGCCAGCAGTACTAGCGGGAGTATCTACGAGCAGTACTTC. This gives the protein CASSTSGSIYEQYF.

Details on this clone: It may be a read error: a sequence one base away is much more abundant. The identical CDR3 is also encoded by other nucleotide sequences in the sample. CDR3 nucleotides: TGTGCCAGCAGTTTAGTGGGGGATGAGCAGTTCTTC. It codes for CASSLVGDEQFF. This rearrangement joins TRBV27 to TRBJ2-1; the D call may be TRBD1 or TRBD2 (5 bases each). Germline V CDR1 and CDR2: MNHEY, SMNVEV (reference sequence). V was shortened by 2 bases and J by 8 bases, with 7 bases between the two germline ends. The CDR3 runs to 12 residues.

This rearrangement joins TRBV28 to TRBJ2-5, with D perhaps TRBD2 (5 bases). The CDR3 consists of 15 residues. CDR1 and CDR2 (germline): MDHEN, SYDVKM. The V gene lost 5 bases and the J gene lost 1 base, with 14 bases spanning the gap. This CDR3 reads CASSPRGQIQETQYF. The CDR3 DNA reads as TGTGCCAGCAGTCCCCGAGGGCAGATCCAAGAGACCCAGTACTTC.

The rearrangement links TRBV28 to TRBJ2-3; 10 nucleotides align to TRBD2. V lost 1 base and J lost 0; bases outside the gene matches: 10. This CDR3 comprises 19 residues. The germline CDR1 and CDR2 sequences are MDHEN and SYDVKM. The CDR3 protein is CASSLLTSGTSDSTDTQYF. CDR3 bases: TGTGCCAGCAGTTTATTAACTAGCGGGACCTCGGATAGCACAGATACGCAGTATTTT.

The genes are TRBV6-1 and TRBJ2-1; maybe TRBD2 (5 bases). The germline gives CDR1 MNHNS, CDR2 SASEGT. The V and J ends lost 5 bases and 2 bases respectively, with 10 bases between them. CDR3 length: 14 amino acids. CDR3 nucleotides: TGTGCCAGCAGTCAGGACTTAGCCTACAATGAGCAGTTCTTC. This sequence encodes CASSQDLAYNEQFF.

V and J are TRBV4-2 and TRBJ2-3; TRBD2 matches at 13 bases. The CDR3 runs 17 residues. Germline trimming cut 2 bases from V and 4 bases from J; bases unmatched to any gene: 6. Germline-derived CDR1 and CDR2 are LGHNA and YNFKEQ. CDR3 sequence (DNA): TGTGCCAGCAGCCAATTTACTAGCGGGAGGGAGGCAGATACGCAGTATTTT. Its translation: CASSQFTSGREADTQYF.

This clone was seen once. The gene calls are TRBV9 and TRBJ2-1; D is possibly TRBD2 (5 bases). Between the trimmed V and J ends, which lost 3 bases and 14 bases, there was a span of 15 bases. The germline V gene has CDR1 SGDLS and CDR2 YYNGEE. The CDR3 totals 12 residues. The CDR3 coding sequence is TGTGCCAGCAGCGATTTTGCGGGCCGTGAGTTCTTC. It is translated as CASSDFAGREFF.

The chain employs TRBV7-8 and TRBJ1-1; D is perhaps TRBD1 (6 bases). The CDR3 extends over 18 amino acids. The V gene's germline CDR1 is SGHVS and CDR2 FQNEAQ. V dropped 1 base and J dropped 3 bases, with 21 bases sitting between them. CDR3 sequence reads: CASSLGRTGSEGYTEAFF. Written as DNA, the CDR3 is TGTGCCAGCAGCTTAGGTCGAACAGGGTCGGAGGGATACACTGAAGCTTTCTTT.